The text below deals with one T cell receptor (beta chain). Its antigen remains unidentified. These data are taken from a study of post-analysis software for immune sequencing data. Study summary: Multiple sclerosis in the patients followed relapsing-remitting, secondary progressive and progressive-relapsing courses.

TCR beta cDNA libraries included unique molecular identifiers. T cells numbering roughly 1 to 10 million gave rise to around 500,000 cDNA molecules. A single record per CDR3 protein comes from TCRdb applying MiXCR to the PCR reads. In the table there are hundreds of thousands of distinct CDR3 sequences, approximately 45% of which are singletons. General observations from the study: Compared against controls, patients with multiple sclerosis displayed significantly lower normalized Chao1 diversity. Same-batch samples co-clustered strongly by F measure.

The receptor was derived from a girl under 18 with multiple sclerosis. The sample comprised blood.

The CDR3 loop is CSVEDMGRNTEAFF. The DNA of the CDR3 is TGCAGCGTTGAAGATATGGGCAGAAACACTGAAGCTTTCTTT. J is TRBJ1-1 and V is TRBV29-1, with D hard to call. The CDR3 has 14 amino acids. V was cut by 0 bases and J by 2 bases, with 10 bases left in between. Germline CDR1 and CDR2: SQVTM and ANQGSEA.